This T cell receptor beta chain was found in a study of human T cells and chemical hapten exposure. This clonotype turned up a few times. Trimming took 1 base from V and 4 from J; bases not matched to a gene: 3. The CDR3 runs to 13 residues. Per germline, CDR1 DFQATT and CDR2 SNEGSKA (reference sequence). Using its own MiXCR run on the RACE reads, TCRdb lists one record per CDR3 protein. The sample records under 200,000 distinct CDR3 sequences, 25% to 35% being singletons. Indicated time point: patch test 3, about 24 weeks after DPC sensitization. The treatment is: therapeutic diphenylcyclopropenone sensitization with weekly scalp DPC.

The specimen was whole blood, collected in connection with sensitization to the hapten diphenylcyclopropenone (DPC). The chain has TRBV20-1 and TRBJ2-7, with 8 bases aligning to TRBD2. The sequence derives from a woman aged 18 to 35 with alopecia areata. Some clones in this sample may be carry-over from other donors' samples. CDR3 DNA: TGCAGTGCTAGAGCCCCGGGGGGGTACGAGCAGTACTTC. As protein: CSARAPGGYEQYF.